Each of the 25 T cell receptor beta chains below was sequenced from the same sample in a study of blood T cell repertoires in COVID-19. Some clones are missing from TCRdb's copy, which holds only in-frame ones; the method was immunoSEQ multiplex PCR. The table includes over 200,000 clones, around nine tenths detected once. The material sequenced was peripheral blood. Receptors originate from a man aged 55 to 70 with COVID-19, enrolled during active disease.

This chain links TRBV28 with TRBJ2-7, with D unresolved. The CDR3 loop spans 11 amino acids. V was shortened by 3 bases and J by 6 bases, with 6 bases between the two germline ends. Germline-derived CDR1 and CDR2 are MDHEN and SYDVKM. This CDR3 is CASSFFGEQYF. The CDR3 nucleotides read TGTGCCAGCAGTTTCTTCGGCGAGCAGTACTTC.

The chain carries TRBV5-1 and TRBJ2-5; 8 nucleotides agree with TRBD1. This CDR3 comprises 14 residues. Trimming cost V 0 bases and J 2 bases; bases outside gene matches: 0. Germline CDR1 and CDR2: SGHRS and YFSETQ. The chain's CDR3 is CASSLDRGQETQYF. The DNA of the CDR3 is TGCGCCAGCAGCTTGGACAGGGGGCAAGAGACCCAGTACTTC. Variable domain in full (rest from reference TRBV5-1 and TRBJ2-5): KAGVTQTPRYLIKTRGQQVTLSCSPISGHRSVSWYQQTPGQGLQFLFEYFSETQRNKGNFPGRFSGRQFSNSRSEMNVSTLELGDSALYLCASSLDRGQETQYFGPGTRLLVL.

The CDR3 reads CAISEGRSGGGTDTQYF. The CDR3, as DNA: TGTGCCATCAGTGAAGGACGGAGCGGGGGGGGCACAGATACGCAGTATTTT. The chain joins TRBV10-3 to TRBJ2-3; TRBD2 agrees at 10 bases. CDR3 length equals 17 residues. Germline V gene data show CDR1 as ENHRY and CDR2 as SYGVKD. Trimming cost V 3 bases and J 1 base; bases outside gene matches: 7.

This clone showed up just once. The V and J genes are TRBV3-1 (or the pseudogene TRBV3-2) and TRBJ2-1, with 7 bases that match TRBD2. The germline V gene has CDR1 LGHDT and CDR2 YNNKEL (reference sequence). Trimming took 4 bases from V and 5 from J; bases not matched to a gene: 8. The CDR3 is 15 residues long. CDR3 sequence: CASSPREALHNEQFF. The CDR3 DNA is TGTGCCAGCAGCCCCCGGGAGGCGCTGCACAATGAGCAGTTCTTC.

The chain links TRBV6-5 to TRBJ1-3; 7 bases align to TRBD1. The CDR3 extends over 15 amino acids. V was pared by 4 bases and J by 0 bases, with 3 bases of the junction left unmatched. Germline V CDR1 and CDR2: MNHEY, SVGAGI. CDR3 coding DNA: TGTGCCAGCAGTTTGACAGGGAACTCTGGAAACACCATATATTTT. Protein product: CASSLTGNSGNTIYF.

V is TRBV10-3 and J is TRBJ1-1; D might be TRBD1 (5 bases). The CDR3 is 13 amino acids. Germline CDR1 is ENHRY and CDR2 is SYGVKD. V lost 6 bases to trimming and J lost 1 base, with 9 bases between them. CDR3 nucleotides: TGTGCCATCAGCCTTGGACAGAACACTGAAGCTTTCTTT. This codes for CAISLGQNTEAFF.

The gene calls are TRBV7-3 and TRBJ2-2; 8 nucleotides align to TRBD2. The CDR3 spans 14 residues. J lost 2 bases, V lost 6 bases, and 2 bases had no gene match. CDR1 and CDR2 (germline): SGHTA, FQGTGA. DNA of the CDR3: TGTGCCAGCAGGAGCGGGGGTAACACCGGGGAGCTGTTTTTT. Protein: CASRSGGNTGELFF.

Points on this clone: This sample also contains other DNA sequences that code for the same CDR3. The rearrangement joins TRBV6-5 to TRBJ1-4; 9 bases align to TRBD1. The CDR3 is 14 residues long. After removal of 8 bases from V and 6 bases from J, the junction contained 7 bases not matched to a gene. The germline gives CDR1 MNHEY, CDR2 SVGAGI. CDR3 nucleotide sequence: TGTGCCAGCTCGACGACAGGGGGAGATGAAAAACTGTTTTTT. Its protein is CASSTTGGDEKLFF.

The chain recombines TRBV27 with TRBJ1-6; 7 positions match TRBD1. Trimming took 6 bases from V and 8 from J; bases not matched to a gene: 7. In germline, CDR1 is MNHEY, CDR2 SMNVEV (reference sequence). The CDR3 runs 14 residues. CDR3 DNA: TGTGCCAGCAGCCCTGACAGGGTGCATTCACCCCTCCACTTT. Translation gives CASSPDRVHSPLHF.

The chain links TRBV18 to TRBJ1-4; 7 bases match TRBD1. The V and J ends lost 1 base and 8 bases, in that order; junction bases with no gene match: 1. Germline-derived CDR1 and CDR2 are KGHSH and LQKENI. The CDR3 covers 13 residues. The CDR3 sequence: CASSPLTGEKLFF. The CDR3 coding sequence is TGTGCCAGCTCACCACTGACAGGGGAAAAACTGTTTTTT.

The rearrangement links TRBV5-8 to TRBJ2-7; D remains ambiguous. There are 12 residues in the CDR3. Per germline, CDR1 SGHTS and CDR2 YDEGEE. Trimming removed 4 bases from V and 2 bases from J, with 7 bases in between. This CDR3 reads CASSLLPYEQYF. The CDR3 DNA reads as TGTGCCAGCAGCCTACTTCCCTACGAGCAGTACTTC.

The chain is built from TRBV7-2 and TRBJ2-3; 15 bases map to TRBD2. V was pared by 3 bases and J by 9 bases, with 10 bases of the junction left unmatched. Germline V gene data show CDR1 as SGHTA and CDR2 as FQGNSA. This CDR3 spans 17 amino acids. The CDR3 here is CASSFSWTSGRAGTQYF. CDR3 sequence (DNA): TGTGCCAGCAGCTTCTCCTGGACTAGCGGGAGGGCAGGGACGCAGTATTTT.

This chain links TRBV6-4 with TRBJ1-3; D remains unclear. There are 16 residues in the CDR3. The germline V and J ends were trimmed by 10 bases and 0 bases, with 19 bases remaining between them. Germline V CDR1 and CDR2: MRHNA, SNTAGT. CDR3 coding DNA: TGTGCCATCTACCGAGGCAAGTTTTTCTCTGGAAACACCATATATTTT. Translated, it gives CAIYRGKFFSGNTIYF.

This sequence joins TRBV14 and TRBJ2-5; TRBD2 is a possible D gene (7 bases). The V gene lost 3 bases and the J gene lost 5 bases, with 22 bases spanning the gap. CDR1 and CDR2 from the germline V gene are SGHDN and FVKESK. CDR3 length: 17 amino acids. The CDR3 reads CASSHGKRGGPTETQYF. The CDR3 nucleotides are TGTGCCAGCAGCCACGGCAAAAGGGGGGGGCCAACCGAGACCCAGTACTTC.

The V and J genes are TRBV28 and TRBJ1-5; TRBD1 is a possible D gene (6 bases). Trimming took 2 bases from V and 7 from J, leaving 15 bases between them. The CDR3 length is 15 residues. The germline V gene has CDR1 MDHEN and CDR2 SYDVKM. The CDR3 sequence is CASSLGQSVNQPQHF. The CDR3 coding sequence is TGTGCCAGCAGTTTAGGACAGAGCGTGAACCAGCCCCAGCATTTT. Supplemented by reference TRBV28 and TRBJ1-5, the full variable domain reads DVKVTQSSRYLVKRTGEKVFLECVQDMDHENMFWYRQDPGLGLRLIYFSYDVKMKEKGDIPEGYSVSREKKERFSLILESASTNQTSMYLCASSLGQSVNQPQHFGDGTRLSIL.

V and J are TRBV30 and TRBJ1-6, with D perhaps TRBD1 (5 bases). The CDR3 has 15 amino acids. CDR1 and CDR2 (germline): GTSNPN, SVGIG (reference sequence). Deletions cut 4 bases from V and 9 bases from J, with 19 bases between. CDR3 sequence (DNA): TGTGCCTGGATCCCAGGTACAGGTTTAGGTTCACCCCTCCACTTT. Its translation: CAWIPGTGLGSPLHF.

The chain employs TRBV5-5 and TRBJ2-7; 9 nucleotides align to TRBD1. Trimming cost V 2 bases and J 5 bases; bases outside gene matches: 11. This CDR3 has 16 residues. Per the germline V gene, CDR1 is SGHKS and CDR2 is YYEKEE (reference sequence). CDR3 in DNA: TGTGCCAGCAGCTTAACTTCCGGGACAGGGTCCCACGAGCAGTACTTC. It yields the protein CASSLTSGTGSHEQYF.

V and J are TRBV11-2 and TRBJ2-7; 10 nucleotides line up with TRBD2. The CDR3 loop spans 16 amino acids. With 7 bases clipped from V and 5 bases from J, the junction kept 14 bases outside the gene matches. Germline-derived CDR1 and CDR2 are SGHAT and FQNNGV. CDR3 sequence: CASTTGVAGGGDEQYF. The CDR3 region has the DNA TGTGCCAGCACAACCGGGGTAGCGGGGGGCGGGGACGAGCAGTACTTC.

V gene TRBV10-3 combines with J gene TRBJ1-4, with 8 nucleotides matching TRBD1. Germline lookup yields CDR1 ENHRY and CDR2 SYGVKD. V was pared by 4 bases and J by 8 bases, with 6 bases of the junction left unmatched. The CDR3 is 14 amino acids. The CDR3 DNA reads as TGTGCCATCAGTGTAGGGACAGGTCGGGAAAAACTGTTTTTT. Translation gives CAISVGTGREKLFF.

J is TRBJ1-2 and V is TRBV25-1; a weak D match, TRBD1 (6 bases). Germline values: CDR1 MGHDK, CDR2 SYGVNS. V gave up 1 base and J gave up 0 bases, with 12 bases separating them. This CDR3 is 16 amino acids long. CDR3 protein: CASSESDSRANYGYTF. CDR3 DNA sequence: TGTGCCAGCAGTGAATCGGACAGCCGAGCTAACTATGGCTACACCTTC.

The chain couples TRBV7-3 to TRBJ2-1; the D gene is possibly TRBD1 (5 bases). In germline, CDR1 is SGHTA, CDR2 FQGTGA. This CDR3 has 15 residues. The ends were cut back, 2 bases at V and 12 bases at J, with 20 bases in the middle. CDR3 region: CASSLGAGILSLQFF. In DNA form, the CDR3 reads TGTGCCAGCAGCTTAGGGGCAGGAATTCTTAGTCTGCAGTTCTTC.

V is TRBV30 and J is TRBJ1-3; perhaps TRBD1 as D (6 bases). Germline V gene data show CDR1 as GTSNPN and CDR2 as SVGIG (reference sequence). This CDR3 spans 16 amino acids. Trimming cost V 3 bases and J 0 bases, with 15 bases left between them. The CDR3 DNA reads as TGTGCCTGGAGAAACAGGGTGGAGAACTCTGGAAACACCATATATTTT. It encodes CAWRNRVENSGNTIYF.

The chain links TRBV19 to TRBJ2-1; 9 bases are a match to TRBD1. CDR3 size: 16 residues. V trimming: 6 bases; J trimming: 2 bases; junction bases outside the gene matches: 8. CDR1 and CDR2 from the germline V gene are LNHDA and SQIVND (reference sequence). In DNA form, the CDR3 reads TGTGCCAGTAGGAGTTCCGGGACAGGGCCCTACAATGAGCAGTTCTTC. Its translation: CASRSSGTGPYNEQFF.

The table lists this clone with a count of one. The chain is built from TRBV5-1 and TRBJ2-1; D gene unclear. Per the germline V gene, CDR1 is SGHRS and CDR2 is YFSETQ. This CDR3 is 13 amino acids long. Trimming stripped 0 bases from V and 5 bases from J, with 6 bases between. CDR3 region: CASSLAENNEQFF. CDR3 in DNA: TGCGCCAGCAGCTTGGCCGAGAACAATGAGCAGTTCTTC. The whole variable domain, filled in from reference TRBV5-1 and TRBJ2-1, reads KAGVTQTPRYLIKTRGQQVTLSCSPISGHRSVSWYQQTPGQGLQFLFEYFSETQRNKGNFPGRFSGRQFSNSRSEMNVSTLELGDSALYLCASSLAENNEQFFGPGTRLTVL.

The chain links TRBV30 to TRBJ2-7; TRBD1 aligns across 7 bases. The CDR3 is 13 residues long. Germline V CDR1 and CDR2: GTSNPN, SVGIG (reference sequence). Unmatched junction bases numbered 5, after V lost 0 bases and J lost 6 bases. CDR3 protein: CAWSVRDSSEQYF. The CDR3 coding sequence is TGTGCCTGGAGTGTACGGGACAGTTCCGAGCAGTACTTC.